The T cell receptor beta chain under discussion was sequenced for a study of glioma-infiltrating T cells after dendritic cell vaccination. The overall study: Dendritic cells derived from monocytes and pulsed with autologous tumor lysate formed the vaccine.

The assay was immunoSEQ multiplex PCR, and TCRdb's table has in-frame clones only and misses some. The sample has approximately 60,000 clones, approximately 86% seen once. The germline V gene encodes CDR1 SGHTS and CDR2 YDEGEE. The CDR3 is 12 amino acids. Trimming removed 0 bases at V and 11 bases at J, with 8 bases between. Indicated time point: after dendritic cell vaccination, including at tumor progression/relapse. Before vaccination, two weeks after the third vaccination, and at progression, PBMC were collected. The chain combines TRBV5-8 with TRBJ1-4; D gene unclear. This sample comprised blood, obtained after dendritic cell vaccination. The sequence derives from a human donor with glioblastoma. The CDR3 loop is CASSLEAGKLFF. The CDR3, as DNA: TGTGCCAGCAGCTTGGAGGCCGGGAAACTGTTTTTT.